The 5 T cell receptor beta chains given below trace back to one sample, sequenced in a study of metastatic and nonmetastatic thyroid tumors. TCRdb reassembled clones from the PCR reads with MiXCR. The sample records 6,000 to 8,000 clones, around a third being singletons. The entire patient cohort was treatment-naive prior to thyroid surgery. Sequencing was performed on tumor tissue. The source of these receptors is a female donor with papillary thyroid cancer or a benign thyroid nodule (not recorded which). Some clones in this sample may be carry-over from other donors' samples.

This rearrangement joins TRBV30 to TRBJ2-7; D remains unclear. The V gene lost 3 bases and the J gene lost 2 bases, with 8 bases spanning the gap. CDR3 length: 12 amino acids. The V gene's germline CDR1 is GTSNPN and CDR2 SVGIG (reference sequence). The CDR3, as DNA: TGTGCCTGGAGGGCAGACACCTACGAGCAGTACTTC. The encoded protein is CAWRADTYEQYF.

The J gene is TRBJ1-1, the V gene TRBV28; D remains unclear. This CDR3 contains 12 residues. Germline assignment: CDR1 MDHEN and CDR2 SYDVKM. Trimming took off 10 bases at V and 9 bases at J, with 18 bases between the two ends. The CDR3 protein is CAISLVWTQAFF. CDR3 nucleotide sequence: TGTGCCATCAGCTTAGTGTGGACTCAAGCTTTCTTT.

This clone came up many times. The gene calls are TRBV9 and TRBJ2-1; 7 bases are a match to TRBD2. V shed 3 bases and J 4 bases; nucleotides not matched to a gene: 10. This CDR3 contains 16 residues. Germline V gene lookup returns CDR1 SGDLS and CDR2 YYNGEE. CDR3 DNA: TGTGCCAGCAGCGAGGGGACCACTAGCGAGTACAATGAGCAGTTCTTC. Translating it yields CASSEGTTSEYNEQFF. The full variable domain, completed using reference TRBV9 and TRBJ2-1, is DSGVTQTPKHLITATGQRVTLRCSPRSGDLSVYWYQQSLDQGLQFLIQYYNGEERAKGNILERFSAQQFPDLHSELNLSSLELGDSALYFCASSEGTTSEYNEQFFGPGTRLTVL.

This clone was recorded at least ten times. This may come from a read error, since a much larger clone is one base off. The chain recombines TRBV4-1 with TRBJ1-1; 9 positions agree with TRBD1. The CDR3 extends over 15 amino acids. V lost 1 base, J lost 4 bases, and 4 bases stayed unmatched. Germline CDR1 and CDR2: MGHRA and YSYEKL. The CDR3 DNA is TGCGCCAGCAGCCAAGGGGGACAGGGCGCCACTGAAGCTTTCTTT. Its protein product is CASSQGGQGATEAFF.

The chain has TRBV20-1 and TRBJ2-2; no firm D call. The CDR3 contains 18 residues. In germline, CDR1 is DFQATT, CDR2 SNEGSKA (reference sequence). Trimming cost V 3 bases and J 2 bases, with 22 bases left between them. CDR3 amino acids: CSARAGRQAGANTGELFF. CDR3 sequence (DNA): TGCAGTGCTAGGGCCGGGCGACAAGCAGGTGCTAACACCGGGGAGCTGTTTTTT.